This entry is about one T cell receptor (beta chain). The record originates from a study of T cell responses to AZD1222 COVID-19 vaccine. This CDR3 has 15 amino acids. The V gene end was trimmed by 5 bases and the J gene end by 3 bases; junction bases not matched to a gene: 4. Germline CDR1 SGHVS, CDR2 FNYEAQ. Clones were sequenced by immunoSEQ multiplex PCR, and TCRdb holds only the in-frame ones, with some missing. Found here are fewer than 200,000 clones, approximately 91% of them singletons; the top ten hold about 1.9%. The rearrangement links TRBV7-6 to TRBJ2-3; 11 bases fit TRBD1. The sequenced sample was peripheral blood, obtained on day 0 of AZD1222 vaccination. The sequence was collected from an adult in good health. CDR3 amino acids: CASSADRGLTDTQYF. In DNA, the CDR3 is TGTGCCAGCAGCGCGGACAGGGGGCTTACAGATACGCAGTATTTT.